The T cell receptor (beta chain) described here comes from a study of control samples from healthy donors and cancer patients. The germline gives CDR1 MNHEY, CDR2 SVGAGI. V was pared by 7 bases and J by 4 bases, with 16 bases between. This CDR3 contains 14 residues. Clones were sequenced by immunoSEQ multiplex PCR, and TCRdb holds only the in-frame ones, with some missing. The sample records roughly 190,000 clones, roughly 89% being singletons. The sequenced sample was blood. The gene calls are TRBV6-5 and TRBJ1-1, with D possibly being TRBD1 (6 bases). This TCR was sampled from a woman aged 25-40 years in good health. CDR3 coding DNA: TGTGCCAGCATAAGCTACAGGGCTGGCACTGAAGCTTTCTTT. Amino acids: CASISYRAGTEAFF.